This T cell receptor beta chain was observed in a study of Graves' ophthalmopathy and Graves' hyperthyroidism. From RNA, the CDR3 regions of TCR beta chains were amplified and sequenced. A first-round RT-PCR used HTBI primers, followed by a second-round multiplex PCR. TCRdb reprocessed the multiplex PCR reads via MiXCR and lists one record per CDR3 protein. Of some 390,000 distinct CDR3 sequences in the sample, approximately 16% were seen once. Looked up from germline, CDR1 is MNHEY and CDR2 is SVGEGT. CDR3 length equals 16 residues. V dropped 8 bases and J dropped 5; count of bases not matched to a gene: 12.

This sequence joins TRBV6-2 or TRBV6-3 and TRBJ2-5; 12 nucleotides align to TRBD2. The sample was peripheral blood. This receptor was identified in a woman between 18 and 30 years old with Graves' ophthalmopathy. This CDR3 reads CASAGLAGPARETQYF. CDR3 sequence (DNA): TGTGCCAGCGCGGGACTAGCGGGTCCCGCACGGGAGACCCAGTACTTC.